Included here is one TCR beta chain sequence, with context. What it binds is not known. These data come from a study of cytomegalovirus exposure and HLA in healthy donors. Study-wide background: Across some 400 genotyped donors, just over 80% landed in the Caucasian-associated ancestry cluster. Study-wide results and limits: On later analysis, the bulk of CMV-associated TCR beta chains appeared to be HLA-restricted. Later analysis identified a missense DCLRE1C variant that was linked to TCR beta V- and J-gene trimming. It was in a later analysis that TCR association rates were seen to vary by HLA locus, highest for DRB1 and lowest for HLA-C.

PCR was performed using 60 Vbeta and 13 Jbeta primers. TCRdb's table, derived via immunoSEQ multiplex PCR, lists solely in-frame clones and lacks some. The sample yields approximately 100,000 clones, roughly 70% seen once. The germline CDR1 and CDR2 sequences are LGHNA and YSLEER. Trimming cost V 4 bases and J 1 base; bases outside gene matches: 2. The CDR3 consists of 16 residues. The chain recombines TRBV4-3 with TRBJ2-2; 11 bases line up with TRBD2. This TCR derives from a woman younger than 30 in good health and CMV-seropositive. Sample: PBMCs. CDR3 residues: CASSRGLAGNTGELFF. The CDR3 region has the DNA TGCGCCAGCAGCCGCGGACTAGCGGGGAACACCGGGGAGCTGTTTTTT.